This note documents a single TCR beta chain sequence. The antigen is undetermined. The entry originates in a study of cytomegalovirus exposure and HLA in healthy donors. The study ran its PCR with 60 Vbeta and 13 Jbeta primers. Only in-frame clones appear in the TCRdb table, and some are missing; sequencing was by immunoSEQ multiplex PCR. Here the sample spans around 86,000 clones, about 80% being singletons. CDR1 and CDR2 from the germline V gene are MNHEY and SMNVEV (reference sequence). This CDR3 region has 16 residues. With V trimmed by 5 bases and J by 5 bases, 11 bases remained unmatched. Whole-study findings and limits: CMV serostatus alone was available as immune exposure information. Several of the most significant clusters were apparently associated with common viral pathogens in a later analysis. In a later analysis, V- and J-gene trimming of beta chains associated with a DCLRE1C missense variant, replicated independently. Indistinguishable V segments such as TRBV6-2 and TRBV6-3 were excluded.

The sample was PBMCs. The TCR originated in a female donor in good health and CMV-seronegative. The chain couples TRBV27 to TRBJ2-4; 8 bases line up with TRBD2. The CDR3 DNA is TGTGCCAGCAGTCCCTCTATAAGGCGGGAGGAAAACATTCAGTACTTC. It codes for CASSPSIRREENIQYF.